Below, one TCR beta chain is given with its context. Its antigen is not identified. Extracted from the samples, RNA was reverse transcribed into cDNA to serve as the sequencing template. Data came from immunoSEQ multiplex PCR; TCRdb stores just in-frame clones and leaves some out. Here the sample spans some 200,000 clones, around 60% being singletons. The entry originates in a study of CD8+ T cells in alopecia areata. In the study overall: For treated patients, severity scores reflected the percentage of scalp area affected. Points from the study as a whole: Among the 100 top clones, expanded CD8+ clones, like scalp clonality, were significantly decreased by tofacitinib.

Regarding treatment: oral pan-JAK inhibitor, 5-10 mg twice daily. Germline CDR1 is SQVTM and CDR2 is ANQGSEA. Trimming removed 4 bases from V and 2 bases from J; junction bases left unmatched: 7. CDR3 length: 14 amino acids. The sequence came from a human donor with alopecia areata. The rearrangement links TRBV29-1 to TRBJ2-7, with TRBD1 identical over 8 bases. Sequenced material: CD4+ T cells sorted from blood, taken at week 4, from a patient treated with tofacitinib. The CDR3 region has the DNA TGCAGCGTTGGGACAGGGAATCCTCCCTACGAGCAGTACTTC. This encodes CSVGTGNPPYEQYF.